One and the same sample provided the 8 T cell receptor beta chains below, sequenced in a study of beta chain features in type 1 diabetes. Expressed TCRB transcripts were sequenced because the isolated RNA had all been reverse transcribed beforehand. Repertoires were generated with immunoSEQ multiplex PCR, while TCRdb's copy carries only in-frame clones and drops some. The sample contains some 360,000 clones, around 19% of which appear only once. The sequenced sample consisted of naive CD4+ T cells from blood. The source is a woman under 30 in good health.

This clone was seen more than once but under ten times. The chain joins TRBV20-1 to TRBJ1-1, with unresolved D. V shed 7 bases and J shed 10 bases, with 10 bases lying between them. CDR3 size: 9 residues. Germline values: CDR1 DFQATT, CDR2 SNEGSKA (reference sequence). CDR3 in DNA: TGCAGTGTATCCGGGGTAGCTTTCTTT. Translating it yields CSVSGVAFF.

V is TRBV9 and J is TRBJ2-7; weak D call: TRBD2 (6 bases). CDR1 SGDLS and CDR2 YYNGEE come from the germline V gene. This CDR3 comprises 13 residues. In DNA form, the CDR3 reads TGTTTGCAGATAGGGAGGAAAACCTACGAGCAGTACTTC. Translated, it gives CLQIGRKTYEQYF.

V is TRBV5-6 and J is TRBJ1-1, with 7 bases that match TRBD1. The germline gives CDR1 SGHDT, CDR2 YYEEEE. The CDR3 length is 13 residues. J was trimmed by 4 bases and V by 5 bases; bases with no gene match: 5. This chain's CDR3 is CASSGRTGTEAFF. The DNA for the CDR3 is TGTGCCAGCAGTGGCAGGACAGGCACTGAAGCTTTCTTT.

The chain carries TRBV29-1 and TRBJ1-3; D may be TRBD1 (5 bases). The germline V gene encodes CDR1 SQVTM and CDR2 ANQGSEA. V shed 3 bases and J shed 4 bases, with 10 bases lying between them. The CDR3 is made up of 13 amino acids. CDR3 amino acids: CSVEGQGGNTIYF. The DNA of the CDR3 is TGCAGCGTTGAGGGGCAGGGAGGAAACACCATATATTTT.

This clone was seen only a few times. The rearrangement links TRBV5-4 to TRBJ2-3, with D perhaps TRBD2 (6 bases). Trimming left V 0 bases short and J 3 bases short, with 11 bases between. The germline gives CDR1 SGHNT, CDR2 YYREEE (reference sequence). The CDR3 length is 15 residues. The chain's CDR3 is CASSLEASVTDTQYF. The CDR3 DNA is TGTGCCAGCAGCTTGGAGGCTAGCGTGACAGATACGCAGTATTTT.

This chain links TRBV11-2 with TRBJ2-2, with 8 bases that match TRBD1. This CDR3 is built from 15 residues. The germline V gene encodes CDR1 SGHAT and CDR2 FQNNGV. Trimming removed 6 bases from V and 7 bases from J; junction bases left unmatched: 10. CDR3: CASRPGTGEHGELFF. CDR3 nucleotides: TGTGCCAGCAGACCCGGGACAGGAGAACACGGGGAGCTGTTTTTT. Full variable domain (outside the CDR3, taken from reference TRBV11-2 and TRBJ2-2): EAGVAQSPRYKIIEKRQSVAFWCNPISGHATLYWYQQILGQGPKLLIQFQNNGVVDDSQLPKDRFSAERLKGVDSTLKIQPAKLEDSAVYLCASRPGTGEHGELFFGEGSRLTVL.

This clone was found a few times. J is TRBJ2-5 and V is TRBV25-1, with 7 bases that match TRBD1. The last part of the DNA fits TRBJ2-7 better; the J call may be wrong. This CDR3 comprises 15 residues. Germline CDR1 reads MGHDK; CDR2 reads SYGVNS. For the CDR3, the DNA is TGTGCCAGCAGTGAATCAGGACAGGCCGACTACGAGCAGTACTTC. Translated: CASSESGQADYEQYF.

This clone was observed a few times. This sequence joins TRBV4-1 and TRBJ2-3, with D perhaps TRBD1 (6 bases). This CDR3 spans 16 amino acids. Germline V gene sequence: CDR1 MGHRA, CDR2 YSYEKL. V was shortened by 2 bases and J by 2 bases, with 14 bases between the two germline ends. The CDR3, as DNA: TGCGCCAGCAGCCAAAGATACAGGGCTACCACAGATACGCAGTATTTT. It codes for CASSQRYRATTDTQYF.